These 15 T cell receptor beta chains were sequenced from one sample in a study of human T cells and chemical hapten exposure. Unfractionated whole blood yielded the extracted total RNA. It was the library that attached unique molecular identifiers to individual cDNA molecules. MiXCR, applied by TCRdb to the reads, yields one record per CDR3 protein. Counted here are 95,000 to 150,000 distinct CDR3 sequences, about 7.7% occurring once; the ten biggest clones make up 1.4%. The sequencing input was whole blood. The receptors stem from a human donor in good health. Some clones in this sample may be carry-over from other donors' samples.

This clonotype was seen repeatedly, ten times or more. The chain combines TRBV7-2 with TRBJ2-1, with TRBD2 matching over 9 bases. V lost 5 bases to trimming and J lost 12 bases; unmatched junction nucleotides: 17. The CDR3 runs 16 residues. From germline, CDR1 is SGHTA and CDR2 FQGNSA. The CDR3 nucleotides are TGTGCCAGCAGCCAAAAGACTAGCGGATTTGAAGGGGTGCAGTTCTTC. It encodes CASSQKTSGFEGVQFF.

This rearrangement joins TRBV6-1 to TRBJ1-1, with D possibly matching TRBD1 (5 bases). Germline V gives CDR1 MNHNS, CDR2 SASEGT. There are 15 residues in the CDR3. The V and J ends lost 2 bases and 4 bases respectively, with 14 bases between them. CDR3 in DNA: TGTGCCAGCAGTGAATCACGGGGGAAGGGCACTGAAGCTTTCTTT. It yields the protein CASSESRGKGTEAFF.

This chain uses TRBV21-1 with TRBJ1-1; the table's D gene call, TRBD1, was not cross checked with the DNA. TRBV21-1 is shown as a pseudogene. This CDR3 contains 16 residues. CDR3 protein: CASSQDRVIVNTEAFF. DNA of the CDR3: TGTGCCAGCTCCCAGGACAGGGTAATCGTGAACACTGAAGCTTTCTTT.

V usage is TRBV6-5 and J usage is TRBJ2-3; possibly TRBD1 for D (6 bases). Germline V gene lookup returns CDR1 MNHEY and CDR2 SVGAGI. This CDR3 is built from 13 residues. Trimming removed 2 bases at V and 4 bases at J, with 7 bases between. CDR3 region: CASSYGGADTQYF. CDR3 DNA sequence: TGTGCCAGCAGTTACGGGGGCGCAGATACGCAGTATTTT.

The J gene is TRBJ1-5, the V gene TRBV7-8; TRBD1 agrees at 7 bases. The CDR3 length is 12 residues. Unmatched junction bases numbered 1, after V lost 5 bases and J lost 6 bases. Per germline, CDR1 SGHVS and CDR2 FQNEAQ. DNA of the CDR3: TGTGCCAGCAGCGAGGGGGCTCAGCCCCAGCATTTT. Amino acids: CASSEGAQPQHF.

The rearrangement links TRBV29-1 to TRBJ2-5, with 10 bases lining up with TRBD2. CDR3 length: 14 residues. With 8 bases clipped from V and 0 bases from J, the junction kept 6 bases outside the gene matches. The germline V gene encodes CDR1 SQVTM and CDR2 ANQGSEA. CDR3 residues: CSTKLAGYQETQYF. As DNA, the CDR3 is TGCAGCACCAAACTAGCGGGGTACCAAGAGACCCAGTACTTC.

This clonotype was counted only a few times. This chain links TRBV20-1 with TRBJ2-2; TRBD1 matches 7 bases. CDR1 is DFQATT, CDR2 SNEGSKA, per germline (reference sequence). V dropped 3 bases and J dropped 1; count of bases not matched to a gene: 2. The CDR3 has 14 residues. DNA for the CDR3: TGCAGTGCTAGGGGGACAGTGAACACCGGGGAGCTGTTTTTT. Translating gives CSARGTVNTGELFF.

This clonotype was counted many times. This chain links TRBV11-2 with TRBJ2-5; 9 nucleotides line up with TRBD2. V trimming: 0 bases; J trimming: 4 bases; junction bases outside the gene matches: 9. CDR3 length: 17 residues. Germline CDR1 reads SGHAT; CDR2 reads FQNNGV. CDR3 sequence (DNA): TGTGCCAGCAGCTTAGACGCGGGGGGGCTGTATCGAGAGACCCAGTACTTC. Amino acid sequence: CASSLDAGGLYRETQYF.

The V and J genes are TRBV4-1 and TRBJ2-1, with 8 bases fitting TRBD2. Germline values: CDR1 MGHRA, CDR2 YSYEKL. The J segment lost 1 base and the V segment lost 0 bases, leaving 5 bases of the junction unmatched. This CDR3 has 17 amino acids. CDR3 amino acids: CASSQEATSGSYNEQFF. The CDR3 DNA sequence: TGCGCCAGCAGCCAAGAGGCAACTAGCGGATCCTACAATGAGCAGTTCTTC.

The genes are TRBV20-1 and TRBJ1-1; 7 bases line up with TRBD1. This CDR3 is built from 14 residues. Trimming cost V 1 base and J 2 bases; bases outside gene matches: 4. Germline V gives CDR1 DFQATT, CDR2 SNEGSKA (reference sequence). The CDR3 loop is CSARAGTANTEAFF. In DNA, the CDR3 is TGCAGTGCTAGAGCCGGGACAGCTAACACTGAAGCTTTCTTT.

This clonotype was seen many times. The chain recombines TRBV20-1 with TRBJ1-1; the D gene is possibly TRBD1 (5 bases). Germline V CDR1 and CDR2: DFQATT, SNEGSKA (reference sequence). This CDR3 is 15 amino acids long. V was trimmed by 0 bases and J by 6 bases, leaving 17 bases between them. CDR3 amino acids: CSARDWGPGSSEAFF. The CDR3 nucleotides are TGCAGTGCTAGAGATTGGGGACCAGGGAGCTCTGAAGCTTTCTTT.

This clonotype was recorded at least ten times. The chain links TRBV10-3 to TRBJ2-2; no definite D call. Deletions cut 4 bases from V and 3 bases from J, with 9 bases between. The CDR3 sequence is 14 residues long. Germline lookup yields CDR1 ENHRY and CDR2 SYGVKD. The chain's CDR3 is CAISVSKDTGELFF. DNA for the CDR3: TGTGCCATCAGTGTCAGTAAGGACACCGGGGAGCTGTTTTTT.

With respect to this clonotype: A much larger clone lies one base from this, so it may be a read error. The chain joins TRBV6-5 to TRBJ1-1, with TRBD1 matching over 7 bases. The junction had 7 bases not matched to a gene; V was cut back by 0 bases and J by 9 bases. This CDR3 comprises 14 residues. CDR1 and CDR2 from the germline V gene are MNHEY and SVGAGI. The CDR3 DNA sequence: TGTGCCAGCAGTTACTCAGGGGGCGTATCTAAAGCTTTCTTT. This translates into CASSYSGGVSKAFF.

There are a few counts of this clonotype. The chain employs TRBV6-5 and TRBJ2-7; 8 nucleotides line up with TRBD1. Germline CDR1 reads MNHEY; CDR2 reads SVGAGI. CDR3 length: 13 amino acids. V gave up 5 bases and J gave up 5 bases; unmatched junction bases: 5. The CDR3 sequence is CASSKTGADEQYF. CDR3 sequence (DNA): TGTGCCAGCAGTAAGACAGGGGCCGACGAGCAGTACTTC.

V gene TRBV7-2 combines with J gene TRBJ2-7; the D is unclear. The germline gives CDR1 SGHTA, CDR2 FQGNSA. The V and J ends lost 2 bases and 0 bases respectively, with 8 bases between them. The CDR3 runs to 14 residues. Written as DNA, the CDR3 is TGTGCCAGCAGCTTATATACAAGCTCCTACGAGCAGTACTTC. Translating it yields CASSLYTSSYEQYF.